One and the same sample provided the 32 T cell receptor beta chains below, sequenced in a study of OX40 agonist ivuxolimab in advanced cancers. The assay was immunoSEQ multiplex PCR, and TCRdb's table has in-frame clones only and misses some. The sample has 60,000 to 85,000 clones, around 80% seen once. The sample in question was CD4+ or CD8+ T cells sorted from blood, obtained in a trial of the OX40 agonist ivuxolimab. These TCRs come from an adult with an advanced solid tumor such as melanoma, head and neck, liver or kidney cancer.

The rearrangement uses TRBV2 and TRBJ2-2; perhaps D is TRBD1 or TRBD2 (5 bases each). V gave up 3 bases and J gave up 0 bases, with 14 bases separating them. This CDR3 has 17 amino acids. Germline V CDR1 and CDR2: SNHLY, FYNNEI. This CDR3 is CASSEGPMFANTGELFF. For the CDR3, the DNA is TGTGCCAGCAGTGAGGGACCCATGTTCGCGAACACCGGGGAGCTGTTTTTT.

The V call is TRBV10-1, the J call TRBJ2-2; no firm D call. With 2 bases removed from V and 5 bases from J, the gap between germline ends came to 6 bases. This CDR3 has 13 amino acids. Per germline, CDR1 WNHNN and CDR2 SYGVQD (reference sequence). In DNA form, the CDR3 reads TGCGCCAGCAGTGAGGTCCGTACCGGGGAGCTGTTTTTT. Its translation is CASSEVRTGELFF.

The genes are TRBV28 and TRBJ1-6; a possible D gene is TRBD1 (5 bases). V was clipped by 6 bases and J by 10 bases, with 19 bases between them. The germline gives CDR1 MDHEN, CDR2 SYDVKM. The CDR3 spans 15 residues. The chain's CDR3 is CASSPWGTGTSPLHF. CDR3 DNA sequence: TGTGCCAGCAGCCCCTGGGGAACAGGCACCTCACCCCTCCACTTT.

The chain combines TRBV28 with TRBJ2-3, with a tentative D call TRBD2 (5 bases). The CDR3 contains 14 residues. V was pared by 3 bases and J by 8 bases, with 15 bases between. Germline CDR1 MDHEN, CDR2 SYDVKM. The CDR3 protein is CASSFSPFGGTQYF. CDR3 nucleotide sequence: TGTGCCAGCAGTTTTTCCCCCTTTGGAGGTACGCAGTATTTT.

V and J are TRBV6-1 and TRBJ1-3; TRBD1 agrees at 8 bases. Germline CDR1 MNHNS, CDR2 SASEGT. CDR3 length: 16 amino acids. V dropped 3 bases and J dropped 2; count of bases not matched to a gene: 6. CDR3 sequence (DNA): TGTGCCAGCAGTGATCCCGGACAGGGAACTGGAAACACCATATATTTT. Translated, it gives CASSDPGQGTGNTIYF.

This chain uses TRBV2 with TRBJ2-1, with D possibly being TRBD1 (6 bases). Germline V CDR1 and CDR2: SNHLY, FYNNEI. There are 14 residues in the CDR3. Trimming cost V 1 base and J 9 bases, with 13 bases left between them. CDR3 amino acids: CASSEGAGVSEQFF. The CDR3 bases are TGTGCCAGCAGTGAAGGGGCAGGGGTGTCTGAGCAGTTCTTC.

The table lists this clone with a count of one. In nucleotides, the CDR3 is TGTGCCAGCAGCGCCGGTCCAGGGGGCTACGAGCAGTACTTC. It specifies CASSAGPGGYEQYF. V and J are TRBV5-8 and TRBJ2-7; 7 positions agree with TRBD1. This CDR3 has 14 residues. Germline CDR1 SGHTS, CDR2 YDEGEE. V lost 4 bases, J lost 3 bases, and 7 bases stayed unmatched.

The rearrangement uses TRBV10-3 and TRBJ2-1; no definite D call. V was pared by 2 bases and J by 8 bases, with 7 bases between. The CDR3 extends over 12 amino acids. Germline CDR1 and CDR2: ENHRY and SYGVKD. The CDR3 DNA reads as TGTGCCATCAGTGAGGCTTTTGATGAGCAGTTCTTC. This codes for CAISEAFDEQFF.

The chain carries TRBV5-1 and TRBJ1-3; a weak D match, TRBD1 (5 bases). The CDR3 contains 15 residues. Per the germline V gene, CDR1 is SGHRS and CDR2 is YFSETQ. Trimming took off 3 bases at V and 0 bases at J, with 10 bases between the two ends. CDR3 DNA sequence: TGCGCCAGCAGCTCGCTGGGGGGCTCTGGAAACACCATATATTTT. This gives the protein CASSSLGGSGNTIYF. Using reference TRBV5-1 and TRBJ1-3 for the parts outside the CDR3, the full variable domain is KAGVTQTPRYLIKTRGQQVTLSCSPISGHRSVSWYQQTPGQGLQFLFEYFSETQRNKGNFPGRFSGRQFSNSRSEMNVSTLELGDSALYLCASSSLGGSGNTIYFGEGSWLTVV.

This CDR3 reads CASSVRTGVDGELFF. DNA for the CDR3: TGTGCCAGTAGTGTCCGGACAGGGGTGGACGGGGAGCTGTTTTTT. The rearrangement uses TRBV19 and TRBJ2-2; 9 positions match TRBD1. After removal of 5 bases from V and 7 bases from J, the junction contained 8 bases not matched to a gene. From germline, CDR1 is LNHDA and CDR2 SQIVND (reference sequence). The CDR3 runs to 15 residues.

This chain uses TRBV28 with TRBJ1-2; D perhaps matches TRBD1 (6 bases). V was pared by 5 bases and J by 6 bases, with 19 bases between. This CDR3 is built from 15 residues. Germline V gene data show CDR1 as MDHEN and CDR2 as SYDVKM. Here the CDR3 DNA reads TGTGCCAGCAGTCCAACACTCACAGGGAACCATGGCTACACCTTC. Its protein is CASSPTLTGNHGYTF.

The chain recombines TRBV6-1 with TRBJ2-2; D is undetermined. This CDR3 region has 15 residues. V was shortened by 5 bases and J by 6 bases, with 16 bases between the two germline ends. In germline, CDR1 is MNHNS, CDR2 SASEGT. CDR3 protein: CASSRRRSDAGELFF. The CDR3 bases are TGTGCCAGCAGTCGTCGGCGATCGGACGCCGGGGAGCTGTTTTTT.

The chain joins TRBV7-8 to TRBJ1-1; 8 nucleotides match TRBD1. Germline trimming cut 11 bases from V and 8 bases from J; bases unmatched to any gene: 22. Germline V lookup: CDR1 SGHVS, CDR2 FQNEAQ. The CDR3 extends over 16 amino acids. The CDR3 sequence is CAGGRFQGAYLAEAFF. CDR3 coding DNA: TGTGCCGGGGGACGCTTTCAGGGGGCCTATTTAGCAGAAGCTTTCTTT.

The V gene is TRBV6-1, the J gene TRBJ1-4; TRBD1 is a possible D gene (5 bases). The germline V and J ends were trimmed by 6 bases and 10 bases, with 18 bases remaining between them. Germline assignment: CDR1 MNHNS and CDR2 SASEGT. This CDR3 contains 14 residues. The CDR3, as DNA: TGTGCCAGCAGAGGACGGTTCGTCGGGGGAAAACTGTTTTTT. Protein product: CASRGRFVGGKLFF.

This chain uses TRBV7-2 with TRBJ1-1; 7 bases agree with TRBD1. V lost 2 bases to trimming and J lost 2 bases; unmatched junction nucleotides: 8. Germline CDR1 reads SGHTA; CDR2 reads FQGNSA. CDR3 length equals 16 residues. The CDR3 loop reads CASSLIWKGANTEAFF. The CDR3 DNA is TGTGCCAGCAGCTTAATCTGGAAGGGGGCCAACACTGAAGCTTTCTTT.

V usage is TRBV7-3 and J usage is TRBJ2-1, with no clear D. This CDR3 has 14 amino acids. Germline assignment: CDR1 SGHTA and CDR2 FQGTGA. The V end lost 6 bases, the J end lost 3 bases, and 12 bases lay between the germline ends. CDR3 protein: CASSQSGNYNEQFF. CDR3 sequence (DNA): TGTGCCAGCAGTCAGAGTGGGAACTACAATGAGCAGTTCTTC.

V gene TRBV5-1 combines with J gene TRBJ1-1, with a weak D call TRBD1 (5 bases). The V end was cut by 4 bases, the J end by 0 bases, with 10 bases between. Germline assignment: CDR1 SGHRS and CDR2 YFSETQ. This CDR3 has 14 amino acids. CDR3 sequence (DNA): TGCGCCAGCAGCCAAGGGACGGTGAACACTGAAGCTTTCTTT. Translated: CASSQGTVNTEAFF.

V is TRBV29-1 and J is TRBJ2-1; TRBD1 matches at 7 bases. Trimming took 4 bases from V and 7 from J; bases not matched to a gene: 7. CDR1 SQVTM and CDR2 ANQGSEA come from the germline V gene. The CDR3 sequence is 13 residues long. CDR3: CSVVQGDKNEQFF. CDR3 DNA sequence: TGCAGCGTTGTGCAGGGGGATAAGAATGAGCAGTTCTTC.

The V call is TRBV5-1, the J call TRBJ1-6; D perhaps matches TRBD1 (5 bases). CDR1 and CDR2 (germline): SGHRS, YFSETQ. The CDR3 is made up of 15 amino acids. V lost 0 bases and J 8 bases, leaving 12 bases between the germline ends. CDR3 sequence reads: CASSLAGGADSPLHF. The CDR3, as DNA: TGCGCCAGCAGCTTGGCCGGTGGGGCTGATTCACCCCTCCACTTT.

The CDR3: CASKDTGGASPLHF. As DNA, the CDR3 is TGTGCCAGCAAAGACACGGGTGGTGCTTCACCCCTCCACTTT. The chain has TRBV2 and TRBJ1-6, with D unclear. Deletions cut 7 bases from V and 9 bases from J, with 16 bases between. Germline values: CDR1 SNHLY, CDR2 FYNNEI. CDR3 size: 14 residues.

The chain carries TRBV18 and TRBJ2-5; 9 nucleotides align to TRBD2. CDR3 length: 18 residues. J was trimmed by 6 bases and V by 2 bases; bases with no gene match: 16. Germline-derived CDR1 and CDR2 are KGHSH and LQKENI. The CDR3 here is CASSPRGESGGFVKTQYF. As DNA, the CDR3 is TGTGCCAGCTCACCAAGAGGAGAAAGCGGGGGGTTCGTGAAGACCCAGTACTTC.

The chain links TRBV30 to TRBJ1-6; 9 bases are a match to TRBD1. The CDR3 contains 16 residues. CDR1 and CDR2 (germline): GTSNPN, SVGIG (reference sequence). The V gene end was trimmed by 1 base and the J gene end by 10 bases; junction bases not matched to a gene: 11. The CDR3, as DNA: TGTGCCTGGAGTGCAGACCGGACAGGGGCAGGGTCACCCCTCCACTTT. It codes for CAWSADRTGAGSPLHF.

The genes are TRBV5-1 and TRBJ2-1, with 8 positions matching TRBD2. This CDR3 has 17 residues. The germline V gene encodes CDR1 SGHRS and CDR2 YFSETQ. V was pared by 4 bases and J by 2 bases, with 11 bases of the junction left unmatched. DNA of the CDR3: TGCGCCAGCAGCGCCGGTCCCGGGGGGGCCACCTACAATGAGCAGTTCTTC. The encoded protein is CASSAGPGGATYNEQFF.

The chain is built from TRBV5-5 and TRBJ1-3; D is uncertain. This CDR3 spans 14 amino acids. In germline, CDR1 is SGHKS, CDR2 YYEKEE (reference sequence). Deletions cut 0 bases from V and 8 bases from J, with 12 bases between. CDR3 DNA sequence: TGTGCCAGCAGCTTGGACGCCACTCTGGACACCATATATTTT. The encoded protein is CASSLDATLDTIYF.

This clone was recorded a few times. The chain recombines TRBV5-4 with TRBJ2-7, with D possibly matching TRBD1 (6 bases). Germline assignment: CDR1 SGHNT and CDR2 YYREEE (reference sequence). With 4 bases removed from V and 7 bases from J, the gap between germline ends came to 15 bases. The CDR3 length is 13 residues. The CDR3 DNA is TGTGCCAGCAGCCGGGACATTCAGAAAGAGCAGTACTTC. This translates into CASSRDIQKEQYF.

This chain connects TRBV4-3 to TRBJ2-6; 7 bases are shared with TRBD1. V trimming: 0 bases; J trimming: 0 bases; junction bases outside the gene matches: 5. This CDR3 has 18 amino acids. Germline CDR1 reads LGHNA; CDR2 reads YSLEER. Written as DNA, the CDR3 is TGCGCCAGCAGCCAAGAGGAGGACAGGACCTCTGGGGCCAACGTCCTGACTTTC. This sequence encodes CASSQEEDRTSGANVLTF.

The genes are TRBV30 and TRBJ1-3; D remains ambiguous. Germline V gene data show CDR1 as GTSNPN and CDR2 as SVGIG (reference sequence). The CDR3 extends over 13 amino acids. Trimming shortened V by 2 bases and J by 0 bases, and 5 bases separated the two germline ends. For the CDR3, the DNA is TGTGCCTGGAGTTTGAGCTCTGGAAACACCATATATTTT. Encoded protein: CAWSLSSGNTIYF.

With respect to this clone: The junction differs from germline at one of its ends, possibly a read error. The chain employs TRBV6-6 and TRBJ1-6; TRBD1 agrees at 7 bases. The V gene's germline CDR1 is MNHNY and CDR2 SVGAGI (reference sequence). The CDR3 has 16 amino acids. The CDR3 loop reads CASSYGDSSSNSPLHF. As DNA, the CDR3 is TGTGCCAGCAGTTACGGGGACAGCTCCTCTAATTCACCCCTCCACTTT.

The V and J genes are TRBV25-1 and TRBJ2-3; 7 bases line up with TRBD2. CDR3 size: 15 residues. Germline CDR1 and CDR2: MGHDK and SYGVNS. The V segment lost 3 bases and the J segment 7 bases; nucleotides outside the gene matches: 10. DNA for the CDR3: TGTGCCAGCAGTGAGAGCGGGGCGGCCTCTCATACGCAGTATTTT. This gives the protein CASSESGAASHTQYF.

V usage is TRBV6-1 and J usage is TRBJ2-7; the D gene could be TRBD1 or TRBD2 (5 bases each). The length of the CDR3 is 13 residues. V dropped 5 bases and J dropped 4 bases, with 12 bases sitting between them. Per the germline V gene, CDR1 is MNHNS and CDR2 is SASEGT. This CDR3 reads CASSYAGTYEQYF. DNA for the CDR3: TGTGCCAGCAGTTATGCCGGGACGTACGAGCAGTACTTC.

This rearrangement joins TRBV18 to TRBJ2-1; D gene ambiguous. Germline V lookup: CDR1 KGHSH, CDR2 LQKENI. Trimming took 1 base from V and 0 from J, leaving 19 bases between them. This CDR3 comprises 19 residues. The CDR3 region is CASSPRAQAFKSSYNEQFF. For the CDR3, the DNA is TGTGCCAGCTCACCACGAGCACAAGCGTTCAAGAGCTCCTACAATGAGCAGTTCTTC. The whole variable domain, filled in from reference TRBV18 and TRBJ2-1, reads NAGVMQNPRHLVRRRGQEARLRCSPMKGHSHVYWYRQLPEEGLKFMVYLQKENIIDESGMPKERFSAEFPKEGPSILRIQQVVRGDSAAYFCASSPRAQAFKSSYNEQFFGPGTRLTVL.

This clone was seen just once. The chain uses TRBV5-1 and TRBJ2-3, with 9 positions matching TRBD2. Germline loops: CDR1 SGHRS, CDR2 YFSETQ. V lost 4 bases to trimming and J lost 8 bases; unmatched junction nucleotides: 11. The CDR3 contains 15 residues. CDR3 in amino acids: CASSLGLAEGATQYF. As DNA, the CDR3 is TGCGCCAGCAGCCTGGGACTAGCCGAAGGAGCTACGCAGTATTTT. The full variable domain, in which reference TRBV5-1 and TRBJ2-3 provide the parts outside the CDR3, is KAGVTQTPRYLIKTRGQQVTLSCSPISGHRSVSWYQQTPGQGLQFLFEYFSETQRNKGNFPGRFSGRQFSNSRSEMNVSTLELGDSALYLCASSLGLAEGATQYFGPGTRLTVL.